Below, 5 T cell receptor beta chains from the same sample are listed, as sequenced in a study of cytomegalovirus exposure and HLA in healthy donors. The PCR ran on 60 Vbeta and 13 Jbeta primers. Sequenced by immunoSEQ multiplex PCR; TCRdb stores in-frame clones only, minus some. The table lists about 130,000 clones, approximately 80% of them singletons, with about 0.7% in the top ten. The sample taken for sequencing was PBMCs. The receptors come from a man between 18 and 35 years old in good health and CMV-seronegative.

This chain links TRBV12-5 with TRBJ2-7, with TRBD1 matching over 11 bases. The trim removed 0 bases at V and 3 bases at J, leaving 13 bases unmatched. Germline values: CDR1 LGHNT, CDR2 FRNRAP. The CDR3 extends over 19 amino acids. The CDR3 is CASGLVSSLGTGGLYEQYF. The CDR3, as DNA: TGTGCTAGTGGTTTGGTCTCCTCTCTCGGGACAGGGGGTCTCTACGAGCAGTACTTC.

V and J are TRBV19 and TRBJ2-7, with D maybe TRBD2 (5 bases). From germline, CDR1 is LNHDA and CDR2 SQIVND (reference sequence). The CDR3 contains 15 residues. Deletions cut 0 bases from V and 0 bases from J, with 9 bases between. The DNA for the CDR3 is TGTGCCAGTAGTATAGACGAGGGTAGCTCCTACGAGCAGTACTTC. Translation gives CASSIDEGSSYEQYF.

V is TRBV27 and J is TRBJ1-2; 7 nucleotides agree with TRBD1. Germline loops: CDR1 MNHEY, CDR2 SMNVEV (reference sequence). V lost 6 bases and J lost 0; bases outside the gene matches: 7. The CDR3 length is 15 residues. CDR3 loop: CASRVAGTANYGYTF. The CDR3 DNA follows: TGTGCCAGCAGAGTTGCCGGGACAGCTAACTATGGCTACACCTTC.

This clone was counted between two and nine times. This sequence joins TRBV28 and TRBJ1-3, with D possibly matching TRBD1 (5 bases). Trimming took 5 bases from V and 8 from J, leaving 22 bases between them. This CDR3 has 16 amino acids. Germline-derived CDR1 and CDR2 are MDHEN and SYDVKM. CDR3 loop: CASSPPTIGWGDTIYF. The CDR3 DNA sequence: TGTGCCAGCAGTCCCCCGACGATAGGTTGGGGGGACACCATATATTTT.

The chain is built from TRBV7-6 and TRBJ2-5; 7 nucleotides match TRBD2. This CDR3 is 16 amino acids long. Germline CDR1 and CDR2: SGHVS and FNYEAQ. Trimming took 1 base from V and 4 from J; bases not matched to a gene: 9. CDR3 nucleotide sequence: TGTGCCAGCAGCTTAGACCCGGGGGGTAGGGGAGAGACCCAGTACTTC. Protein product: CASSLDPGGRGETQYF.